This T cell receptor beta chain derives from a study of PD-L1 blockade in urothelial cancer. Indicated time point: pretreatment peripheral blood. Assay used: immunoSEQ multiplex PCR; TCRdb lists only in-frame clones, some missing. The data show more than 75,000 clones, 80% to 85% seen once. The material sequenced was PBMCs, taken around atezolizumab (anti-PD-L1) treatment. This clonotype was obtained from a man in his sixties with urothelial cancer.

The CDR3: CASSLSSLGVEQYF. CDR3 DNA sequence: TGTGCCAGCAGCTTATCTAGCCTCGGGGTCGAGCAGTACTTC. The rearrangement joins TRBV7-2 to TRBJ2-7, with D perhaps TRBD2 (5 bases). Germline loops: CDR1 SGHTA, CDR2 FQGNSA. Trimming pared 2 bases from V and 6 bases from J, leaving 14 bases between. The CDR3 contains 14 residues. The full variable domain, rest sourced from reference TRBV7-2 and TRBJ2-7, is GAGVSQSPSNKVTEKGKDVELRCDPISGHTALYWYRQSLGQGLEFLIYFQGNSAPDKSGLPSDRFSAERTGGSVSTLTIQRTQQEDSAVYLCASSLSSLGVEQYFGPGTRLTVT.